This TCR beta chain was found in a study of blood T cell repertoires in COVID-19 (TCRdb year 2020). For context, the study as a whole: The collaborator samples originated in the United States, Italy and Spain and spanned the acute and convalescent phases of COVID-19. A de-identified subject ID, COVID-19 status, age in years and sex were almost always included in the sample metadata. Deeply sampled blood TCRbeta repertoires from subjects exposed to, actively infected with, or recovered from COVID-19 were included in the dataset. The repertoires were made available in a free public database intended to serve as a resource for research on the immune response to SARS-CoV-2. The samples were drawn from the first 160 participants of the ongoing ImmuneRACE study and from 1,254 subjects provided by 6 global collaborators. Where available, HLA class I and class II types were obtained from metadata supplied by the sample provider rather than from assay-based typing. The material from the prospective study consisted of cDNA or gDNA derived from T cells, B-cell-depleted T cells, or PBMCs. Paper-wide results and their limitations: The amount of clinical and demographic metadata varied by source and participant and was provided uncurated.

The germline V gene gives CDR1 as KGHDR and CDR2 as SFDVKD. The CDR3 sequence holds 15 residues, the cysteine and phenylalanine included. Only CDR3 DNA remains: 45 bases, in frame from the first base. The V end loses 4 bases and the J end loses 5 bases, and a stretch of 15 bases separates them. Each collaborating institution followed its own protocols to collect whole blood in K2EDTA tubes. For TCRbeta analysis, collaborator samples were shipped as frozen whole blood, as isolated PBMCs, or as DNA extracted from either sample type. TCRbeta CDR3 regions were amplified from genomic DNA by means of the immunoSEQ Assay, a bias-controlled multiplex PCR. The study's own analysis went as follows. The number of nucleated cells in each sample was estimated from the amplification of reference gene primers within the assay. To quantify the absolute abundance of each unique TCRbeta CDR3 rearrangement, sequence reads were collapsed and filtered. For each sample, productive Simpson clonality was calculated as the square root of Simpson's diversity index across productive rearrangements. The source is immuneACCESS, and TCRdb retained only in-frame sequences with V and J called. Part of the clones is not carried over; for the studies checked, unresolved V genes explain less than half of this, and the remainder is unexplained. V, J and clone size reflect that table, while D and trimming were determined from the DNA. Within this sample are about 42,000 clones, with around 82% of them counted one time only. The ten largest make up 12% of the sample.

This clone was counted a few times. Its antigen is currently not known. It has no much larger one-base neighbor in the sample; base qualities were not kept. This chain is built from TRBV24-1 and TRBJ2-3; the D gene is perhaps TRBD1, on 5 matching bases. Material: peripheral blood. This sequence originates from a human donor in a cohort sampled during active COVID-19. CDR3 protein: CATSDRTRSGDTQYF. DNA sequence: TGTGCCACCAGTGACCGGACACGCTCTGGAGATACGCAGTATTTT.